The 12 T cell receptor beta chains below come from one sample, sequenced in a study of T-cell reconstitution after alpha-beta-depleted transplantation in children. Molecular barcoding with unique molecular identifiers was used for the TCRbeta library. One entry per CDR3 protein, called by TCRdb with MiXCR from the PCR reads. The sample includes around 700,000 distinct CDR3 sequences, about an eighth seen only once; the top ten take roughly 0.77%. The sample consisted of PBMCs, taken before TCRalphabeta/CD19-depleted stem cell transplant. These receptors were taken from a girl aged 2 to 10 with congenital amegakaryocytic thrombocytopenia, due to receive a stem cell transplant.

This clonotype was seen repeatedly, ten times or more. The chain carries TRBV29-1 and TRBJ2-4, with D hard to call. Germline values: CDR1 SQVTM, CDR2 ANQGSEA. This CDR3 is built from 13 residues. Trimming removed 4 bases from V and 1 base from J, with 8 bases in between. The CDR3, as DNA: TGCAGCGTTGTGGCGACGGCCAAAAACATTCAGTACTTC. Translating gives CSVVATAKNIQYF.

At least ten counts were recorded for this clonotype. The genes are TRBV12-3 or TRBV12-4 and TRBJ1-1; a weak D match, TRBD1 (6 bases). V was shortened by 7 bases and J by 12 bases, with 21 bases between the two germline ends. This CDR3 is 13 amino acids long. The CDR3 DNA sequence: TGTGCCAGCACCACTTTTATCGGGGGCGCATCTTTCTTT. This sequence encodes CASTTFIGGASFF.

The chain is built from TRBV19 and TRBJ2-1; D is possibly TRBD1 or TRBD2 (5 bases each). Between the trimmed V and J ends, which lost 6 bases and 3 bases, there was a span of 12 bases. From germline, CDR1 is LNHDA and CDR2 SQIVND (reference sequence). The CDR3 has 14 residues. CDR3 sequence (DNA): TGTGCCAGTAGCCCGGGACCCAACTACAATGAGCAGTTCTTC. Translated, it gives CASSPGPNYNEQFF.

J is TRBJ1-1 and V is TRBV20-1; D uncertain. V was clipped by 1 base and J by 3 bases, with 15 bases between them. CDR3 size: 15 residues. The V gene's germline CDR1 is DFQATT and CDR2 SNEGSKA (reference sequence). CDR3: CSARAPGLEHTEAFF. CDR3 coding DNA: TGCAGTGCTAGAGCCCCAGGCCTGGAGCACACTGAAGCTTTCTTT.

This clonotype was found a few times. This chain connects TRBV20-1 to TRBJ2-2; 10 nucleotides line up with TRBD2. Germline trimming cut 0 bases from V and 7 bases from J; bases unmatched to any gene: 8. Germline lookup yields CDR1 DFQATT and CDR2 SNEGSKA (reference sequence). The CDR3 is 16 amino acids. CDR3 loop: CSARDSASGRIGELFF. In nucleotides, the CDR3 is TGCAGTGCTAGAGATTCGGCTAGCGGGAGAATCGGGGAGCTGTTTTTT.

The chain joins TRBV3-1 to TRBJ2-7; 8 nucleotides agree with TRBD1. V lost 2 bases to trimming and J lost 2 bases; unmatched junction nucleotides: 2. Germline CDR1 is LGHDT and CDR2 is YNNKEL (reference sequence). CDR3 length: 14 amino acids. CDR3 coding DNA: TGTGCCAGCAGCCAATCGACAGGGGCCTACGAGCAGTACTTC. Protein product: CASSQSTGAYEQYF.

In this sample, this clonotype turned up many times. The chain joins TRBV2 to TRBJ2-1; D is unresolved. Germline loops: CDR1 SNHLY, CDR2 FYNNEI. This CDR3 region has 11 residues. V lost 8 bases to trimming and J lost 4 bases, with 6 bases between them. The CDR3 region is CASLWYNEQFF. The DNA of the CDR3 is TGTGCCAGCCTTTGGTACAATGAGCAGTTCTTC.

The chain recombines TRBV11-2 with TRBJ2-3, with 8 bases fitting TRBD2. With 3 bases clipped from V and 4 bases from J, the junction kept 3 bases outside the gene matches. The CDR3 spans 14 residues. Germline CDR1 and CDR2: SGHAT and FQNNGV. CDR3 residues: CASSFSGGPDTQYF. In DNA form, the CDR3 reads TGTGCCAGCAGCTTCAGCGGGGGCCCAGATACGCAGTATTTT.

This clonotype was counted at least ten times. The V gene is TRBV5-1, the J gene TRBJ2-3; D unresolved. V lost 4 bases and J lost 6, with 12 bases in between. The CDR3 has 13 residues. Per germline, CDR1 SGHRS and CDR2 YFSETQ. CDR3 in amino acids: CASSRNQGDTQYF. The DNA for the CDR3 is TGCGCCAGCAGCCGGAACCAAGGGGATACGCAGTATTTT.

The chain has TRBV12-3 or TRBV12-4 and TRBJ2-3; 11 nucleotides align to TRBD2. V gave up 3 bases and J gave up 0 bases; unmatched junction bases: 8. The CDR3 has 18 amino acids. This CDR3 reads CASSFLLAGGPSTDTQYF. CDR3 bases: TGTGCCAGCAGTTTCCTTCTAGCGGGAGGCCCCAGCACAGATACGCAGTATTTT.

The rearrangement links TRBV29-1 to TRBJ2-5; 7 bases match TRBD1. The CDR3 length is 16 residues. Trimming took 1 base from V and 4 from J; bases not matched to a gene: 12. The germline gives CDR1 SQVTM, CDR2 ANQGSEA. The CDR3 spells CSVEVSPVGGRETQYF. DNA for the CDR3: TGCAGCGTTGAAGTTTCACCCGTAGGGGGCCGAGAGACCCAGTACTTC.

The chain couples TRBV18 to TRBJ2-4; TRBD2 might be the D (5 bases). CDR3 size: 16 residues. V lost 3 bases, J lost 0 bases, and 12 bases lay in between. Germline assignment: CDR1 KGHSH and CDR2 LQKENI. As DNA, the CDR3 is TGTGCCAGCTCACCTCAAGGACTCTTAGCCAAAAACATTCAGTACTTC. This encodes CASSPQGLLAKNIQYF.